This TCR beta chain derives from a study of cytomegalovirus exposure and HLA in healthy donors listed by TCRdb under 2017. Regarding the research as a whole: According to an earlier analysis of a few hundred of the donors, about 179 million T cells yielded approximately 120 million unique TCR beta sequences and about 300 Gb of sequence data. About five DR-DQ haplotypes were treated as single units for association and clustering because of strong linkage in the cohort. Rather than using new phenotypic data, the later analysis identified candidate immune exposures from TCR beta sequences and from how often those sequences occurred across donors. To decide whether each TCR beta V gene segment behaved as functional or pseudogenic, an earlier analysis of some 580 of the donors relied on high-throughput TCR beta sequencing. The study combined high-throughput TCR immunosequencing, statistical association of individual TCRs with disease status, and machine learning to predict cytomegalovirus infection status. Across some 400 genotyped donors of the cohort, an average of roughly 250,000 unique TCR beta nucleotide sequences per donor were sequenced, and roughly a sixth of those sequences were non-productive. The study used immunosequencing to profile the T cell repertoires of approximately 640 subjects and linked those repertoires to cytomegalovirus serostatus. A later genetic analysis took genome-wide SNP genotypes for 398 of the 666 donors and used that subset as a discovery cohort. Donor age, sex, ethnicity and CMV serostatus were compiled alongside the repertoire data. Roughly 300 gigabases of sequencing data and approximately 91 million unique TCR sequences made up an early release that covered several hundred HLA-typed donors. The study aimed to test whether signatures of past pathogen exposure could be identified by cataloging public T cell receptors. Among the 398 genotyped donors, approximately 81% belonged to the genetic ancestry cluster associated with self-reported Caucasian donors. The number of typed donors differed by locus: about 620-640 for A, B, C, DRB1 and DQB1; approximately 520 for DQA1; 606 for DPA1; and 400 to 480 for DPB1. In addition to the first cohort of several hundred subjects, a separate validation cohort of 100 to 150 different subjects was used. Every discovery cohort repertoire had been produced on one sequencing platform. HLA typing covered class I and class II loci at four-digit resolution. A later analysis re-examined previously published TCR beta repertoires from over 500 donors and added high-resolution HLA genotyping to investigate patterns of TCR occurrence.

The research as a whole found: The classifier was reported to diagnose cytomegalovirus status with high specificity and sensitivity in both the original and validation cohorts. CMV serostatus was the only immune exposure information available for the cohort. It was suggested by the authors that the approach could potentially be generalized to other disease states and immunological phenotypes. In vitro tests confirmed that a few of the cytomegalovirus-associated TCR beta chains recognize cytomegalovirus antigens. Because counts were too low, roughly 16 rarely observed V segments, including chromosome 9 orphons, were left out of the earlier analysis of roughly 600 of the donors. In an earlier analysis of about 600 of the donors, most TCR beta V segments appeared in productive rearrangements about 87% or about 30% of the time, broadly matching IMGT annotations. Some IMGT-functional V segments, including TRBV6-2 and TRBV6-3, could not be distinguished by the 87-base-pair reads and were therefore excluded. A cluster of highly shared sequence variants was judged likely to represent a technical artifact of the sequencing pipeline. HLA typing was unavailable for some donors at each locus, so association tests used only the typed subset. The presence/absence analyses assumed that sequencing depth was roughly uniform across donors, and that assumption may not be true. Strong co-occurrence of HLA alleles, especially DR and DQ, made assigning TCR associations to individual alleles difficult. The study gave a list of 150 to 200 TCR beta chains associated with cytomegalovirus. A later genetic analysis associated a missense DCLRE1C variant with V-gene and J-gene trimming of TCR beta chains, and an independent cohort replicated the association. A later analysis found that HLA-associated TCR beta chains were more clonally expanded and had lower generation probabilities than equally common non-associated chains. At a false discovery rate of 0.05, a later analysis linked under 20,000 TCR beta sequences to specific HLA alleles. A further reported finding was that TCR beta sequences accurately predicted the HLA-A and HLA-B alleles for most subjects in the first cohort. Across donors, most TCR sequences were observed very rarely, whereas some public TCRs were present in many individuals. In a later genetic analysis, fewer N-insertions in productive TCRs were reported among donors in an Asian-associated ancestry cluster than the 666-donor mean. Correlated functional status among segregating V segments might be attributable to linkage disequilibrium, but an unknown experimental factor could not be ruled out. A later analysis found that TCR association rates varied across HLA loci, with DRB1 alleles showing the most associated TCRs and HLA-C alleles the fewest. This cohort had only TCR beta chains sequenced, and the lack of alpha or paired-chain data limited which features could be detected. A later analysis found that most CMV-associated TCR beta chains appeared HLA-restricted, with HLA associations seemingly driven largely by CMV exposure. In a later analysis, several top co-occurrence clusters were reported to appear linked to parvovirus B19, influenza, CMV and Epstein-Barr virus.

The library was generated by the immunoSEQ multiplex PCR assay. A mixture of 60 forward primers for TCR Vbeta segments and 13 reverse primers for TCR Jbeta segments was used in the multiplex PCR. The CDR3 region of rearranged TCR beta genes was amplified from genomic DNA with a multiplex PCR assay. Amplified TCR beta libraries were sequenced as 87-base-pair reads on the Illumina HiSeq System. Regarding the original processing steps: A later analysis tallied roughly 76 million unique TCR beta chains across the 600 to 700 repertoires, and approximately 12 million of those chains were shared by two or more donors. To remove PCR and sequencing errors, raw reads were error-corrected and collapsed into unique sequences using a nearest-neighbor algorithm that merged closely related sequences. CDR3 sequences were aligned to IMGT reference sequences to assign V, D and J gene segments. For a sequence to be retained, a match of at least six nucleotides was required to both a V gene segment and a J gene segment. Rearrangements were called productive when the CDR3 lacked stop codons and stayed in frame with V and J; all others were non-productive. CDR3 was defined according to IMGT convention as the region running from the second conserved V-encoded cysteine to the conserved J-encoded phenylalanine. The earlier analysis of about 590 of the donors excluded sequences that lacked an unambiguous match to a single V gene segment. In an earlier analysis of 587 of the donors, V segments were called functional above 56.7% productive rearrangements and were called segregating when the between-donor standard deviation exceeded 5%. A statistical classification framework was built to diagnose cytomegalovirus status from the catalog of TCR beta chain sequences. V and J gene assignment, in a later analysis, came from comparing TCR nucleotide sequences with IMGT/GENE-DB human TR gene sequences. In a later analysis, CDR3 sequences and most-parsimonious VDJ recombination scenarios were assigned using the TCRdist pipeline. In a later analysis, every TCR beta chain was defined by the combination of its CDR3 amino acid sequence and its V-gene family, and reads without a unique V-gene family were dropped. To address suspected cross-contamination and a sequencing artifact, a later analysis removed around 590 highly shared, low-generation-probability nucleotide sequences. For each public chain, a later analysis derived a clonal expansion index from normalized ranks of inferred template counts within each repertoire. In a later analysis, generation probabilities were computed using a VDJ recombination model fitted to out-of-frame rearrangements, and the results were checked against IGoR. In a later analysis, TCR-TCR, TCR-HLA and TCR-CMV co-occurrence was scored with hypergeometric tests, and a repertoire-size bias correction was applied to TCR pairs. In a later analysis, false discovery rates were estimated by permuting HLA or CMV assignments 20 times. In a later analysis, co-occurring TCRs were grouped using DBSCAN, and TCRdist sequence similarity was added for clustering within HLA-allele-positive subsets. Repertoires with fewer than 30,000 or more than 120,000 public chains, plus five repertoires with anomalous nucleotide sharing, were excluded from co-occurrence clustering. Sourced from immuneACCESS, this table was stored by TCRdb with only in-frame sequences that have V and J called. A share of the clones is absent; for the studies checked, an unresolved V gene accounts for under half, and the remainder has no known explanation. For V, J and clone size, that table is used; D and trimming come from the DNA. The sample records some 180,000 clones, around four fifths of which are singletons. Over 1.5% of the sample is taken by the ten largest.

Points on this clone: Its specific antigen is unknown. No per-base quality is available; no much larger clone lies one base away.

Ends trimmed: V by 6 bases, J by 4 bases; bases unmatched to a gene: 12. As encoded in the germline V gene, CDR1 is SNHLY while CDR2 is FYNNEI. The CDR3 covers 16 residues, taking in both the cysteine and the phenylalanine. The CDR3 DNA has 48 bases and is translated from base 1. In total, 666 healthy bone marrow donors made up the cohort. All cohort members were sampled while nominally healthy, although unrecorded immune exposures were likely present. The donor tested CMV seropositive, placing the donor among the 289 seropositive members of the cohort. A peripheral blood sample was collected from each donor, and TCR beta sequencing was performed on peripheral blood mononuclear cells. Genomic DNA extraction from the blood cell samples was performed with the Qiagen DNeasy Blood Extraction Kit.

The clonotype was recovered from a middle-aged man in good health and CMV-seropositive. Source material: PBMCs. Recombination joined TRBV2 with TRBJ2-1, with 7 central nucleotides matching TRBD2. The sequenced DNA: TGTGCCAGCAGGACCTGGGCGGGAGTAGCATACAATGAGCAGTTCTTC. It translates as CASRTWAGVAYNEQFF.